The 10 T cell receptor beta chains below were found in one sample sequenced in a study of T cell repertoires in cytomegalovirus infection. MiXCR was run by TCRdb on the reads, yielding one entry per CDR3 protein. The table lists hundreds of thousands of distinct CDR3 sequences, 31% of them singletons. No antigen has been identified for these receptors. Sequences were derived from cultured CD8+ T cells from PBMCs, sampled from culture after CMV antigen stimulation. Every receptor here comes from a human donor in good health (CMV status not recorded). Some clones in this sample may be carry-over from other donors' samples.

V and J are TRBV9 and TRBJ2-3; 7 nucleotides align to TRBD1. Trimming cost V 0 bases and J 1 base; bases outside gene matches: 5. The CDR3 contains 16 residues. The germline gives CDR1 SGDLS, CDR2 YYNGEE. As DNA, the CDR3 is TGTGCCAGCAGCGTAGGAGGGGGCGCGGGCACAGATACGCAGTATTTT. This codes for CASSVGGGAGTDTQYF.

There are a few counts of this clonotype. This chain uses TRBV25-1 with TRBJ1-5; 8 bases are a match to TRBD1. Germline V gene lookup returns CDR1 MGHDK and CDR2 SYGVNS. CDR3 length equals 14 residues. J gave up 9 bases and V 2 bases, and 6 bases lay outside the gene matches. As DNA, the CDR3 is TGTGCCAGCAGTGAAGGACAGGGATATGGGCCCCAGCATTTT. This translates into CASSEGQGYGPQHF.

This clonotype was detected ten times or more. V and J are TRBV7-2 and TRBJ2-1, with 10 positions matching TRBD2. Trimming took 0 bases from V and 6 from J; bases not matched to a gene: 5. The CDR3 contains 16 residues. Germline CDR1 SGHTA, CDR2 FQGNSA. CDR3 in DNA: TGTGCCAGCAGCTTAGCTCCAGCGGGGGGGCGCAATGAGCAGTTCTTC. As protein: CASSLAPAGGRNEQFF.

The chain combines TRBV15 with TRBJ2-1; D is unclear. The CDR3 totals 11 residues. The germline V gene encodes CDR1 LNHNV and CDR2 YYDKDF (reference sequence). V dropped 8 bases and J dropped 2 bases, with 4 bases sitting between them. The CDR3 sequence is CATGAYNEQFF. The CDR3 DNA follows: TGTGCCACCGGGGCCTACAATGAGCAGTTCTTC.

This clonotype was detected once. V and J are TRBV6-5 and TRBJ2-3; 9 bases line up with TRBD2. The CDR3 is 13 residues long. V lost 8 bases, J lost 1 base, and 1 base stayed unmatched. CDR1 and CDR2 (germline): MNHEY, SVGAGI. The CDR3 coding sequence is TGTGCCAGCCTAGCGGGGCGCACAGATACGCAGTATTTT. Translated: CASLAGRTDTQYF.

In its sample, this clonotype was seen a few times. The chain couples TRBV6-5 to TRBJ2-1; no definite D call. The germline gives CDR1 MNHEY, CDR2 SVGAGI. The V gene lost 6 bases and the J gene lost 6 bases, with 15 bases spanning the gap. The CDR3 covers 14 residues. The DNA for the CDR3 is TGTGCCAGCAGCGGTACCCCCCTAGTCAATGAGCAGTTCTTC. Encoded protein: CASSGTPLVNEQFF.

The rearrangement joins TRBV12-3 or TRBV12-4 to TRBJ1-1, with D perhaps TRBD1 (5 bases). The CDR3 covers 14 residues. V lost 3 bases, J lost 1 base, and 9 bases lay in between. The CDR3 bases are TGTGCCAGCAGTTTTTCCGACAGGAACACTGAAGCTTTCTTT. Protein product: CASSFSDRNTEAFF.

This sequence joins TRBV27 and TRBJ1-4, with D maybe TRBD1 (6 bases). V lost 8 bases, J lost 3 bases, and 13 bases lay in between. The CDR3 is 14 residues long. Germline lookup yields CDR1 MNHEY and CDR2 SMNVEV (reference sequence). CDR3 nucleotide sequence: TGTGCCAGCGGCAGTAGGGGGGCTAATGAAAAACTGTTTTTT. It yields the protein CASGSRGANEKLFF.

The rearrangement uses TRBV9 and TRBJ1-2, with TRBD1 as a possible D gene (6 bases). The CDR3 is made up of 14 amino acids. Germline V lookup: CDR1 SGDLS, CDR2 YYNGEE. The V end lost 0 bases, the J end lost 3 bases, and 9 bases lay between the germline ends. The CDR3 region has the DNA TGTGCCAGCAGCGTAGGGGACATAGACTATGGCTACACCTTC. This gives the protein CASSVGDIDYGYTF.

The chain combines TRBV11-2 with TRBJ2-1; D gene ambiguous. This CDR3 is built from 14 residues. V lost 4 bases and J 6 bases, leaving 13 bases between the germline ends. Germline CDR1 and CDR2: SGHAT and FQNNGV. CDR3: CASSSKPASNEQFF. CDR3 sequence (DNA): TGTGCCAGCAGCTCCAAACCGGCCTCCAATGAGCAGTTCTTC.